This T cell receptor beta chain was identified during a study of T cell repertoires in cytomegalovirus infection. In TCRdb, the reads were re-called with MiXCR into one record per CDR3 protein. This table holds 300,000 to 400,000 distinct CDR3 sequences, 29% found once. Trimming took 2 bases from V and 3 from J, leaving 16 bases between them. Germline loops: CDR1 SQVTM, CDR2 ANQGSEA. The CDR3 loop spans 15 amino acids. Study-wide findings and caveats: There were HLA-C-restricted CMV-specific TCR beta clonotypes dominating the ex vivo response.

On this clonotype itself: The antigen remains unidentified.

This receptor was taken from a human donor in good health (CMV status not recorded). Some clones in this sample may be carry-over from other donors' samples. The sample in question was cultured PBMCs, obtained from culture after CMV antigen stimulation. This sequence joins TRBV29-1 and TRBJ1-2; a possible D gene is TRBD1 (5 bases). In DNA form, the CDR3 reads TGCAGCGTTGAACTGGGAGCAGGGAGTGACTATGGCTACACCTTC. This codes for CSVELGAGSDYGYTF. Full variable domain (remainder filled in from reference TRBV29-1 and TRBJ1-2): SAVISQKPSRDICQRGTSLTIQCQVDSQVTMMFWYRQQPGQSLTLIATANQGSEATYESGFVIDKFPISRPNLTFSTLTVSNMSPEDSSIYLCSVELGAGSDYGYTFGSGTRLTVV.